This T cell receptor (beta chain) originates from a study of T cells in Graves' hyperthyroidism and ophthalmopathy (dated by TCRdb to the late 2010s). About the study as a whole: Peripheral blood samples were taken at initial diagnosis, before any treatment was given. An independent validation cohort of under 20 hyperthyroidism patients and over 15 patients who later progressed to ophthalmopathy tested prospective prediction of ophthalmopathy. In about 6 Graves' hyperthyroidism patients, the study also compared T-cell repertoires from thyroid tissue with T-cell repertoires from blood. The roughly 90 discovery patients were divided at random into training and test sets in a 7:3 ratio. A discovery cohort of about a hundred patients, approximately 44 with Graves' ophthalmopathy and under 60 with stable Graves' hyperthyroidism, was used to find distinguishing TCR V-J signatures. After blood sampling, hyperthyroidism patients were treated with methimazole at a starting dose of 30 mg daily, and ophthalmopathy patients were treated with high-dose intravenous methylprednisolone. The paper describes TCR Vbeta CDR3 sequencing of roughly 130 peripheral blood samples, made up of about 40 ophthalmopathy patients, some 76 hyperthyroidism patients and some 17 progressor patients.

Stable Graves' hyperthyroidism was defined as no progression to ophthalmopathy during 18 months of follow-up. The hyperthyroidism patients were between 18 and 65 years old and newly diagnosed, with a disease duration of less than 2 months. Exclusion was applied to patients with uncontrolled infections, other autoimmune diseases, pregnancy or lactation. Diagnoses were established on the basis of clinical symptoms, serum thyroxine and TRAb, thyroid ultrasound, and orbital computed tomography. Ficoll-Paque density gradient centrifugation was used to isolate PBMCs from 10 ml of fresh peripheral blood. Total RNA was extracted using Trizol reagent, and RNA quality was assessed on an Agilent 2100 Bioanalyzer. Concerning this clonotype: The clone's antigen remains unknown. One base away there is no much larger clone; base qualities are not given.

CDR1 and CDR2 (SGHRS, YFSETQ) derive from the germline V gene. V and J are truncated by 1 base and 5 bases respectively, leaving an intervening sequence of 12 bases. There are 14 amino acids in the CDR3, from cysteine to phenylalanine inclusive. Only the CDR3 DNA stays, 42 bases, in frame from base 1. TCR beta CDR3 regions were amplified from RNA transcripts. The TCR CDR3 was subjected to a first round of RT-PCR using the HTBI primer set and the Qiagen OneStep RT-PCR kit. The libraries were constructed in a second round of multiplex PCR and then size-selected and purified. Paired-end sequencing of the libraries was performed with 100 bp reads on an Illumina HiSeq2000. On the study's bioinformatics: SOAPnuke was used to process the raw data, removing reads that contained adapters or uncalled bases, had a mean Phred below 15, or lacked an exact match to the constant primer or identifier. COPE v1.2.5 was used to merge the high-quality paired reads, and each unique nucleotide sequence was defined as a clonotype. Clonotypes were aligned to IMGT TRBV, TRBD and TRBJ reference segments using MiTCR v1.1. Analysis was restricted to V-J combinations with a frequency above 0.0001, which covered 98% to 99.2% of repertoires. A TCS score was defined as the ratio between F50 (clonal expansion) and ExV (chaos), using BLOSUM62-based TCRdist between CDR3 peptides within each V-J. Welch's t-statistics and random forest reduced roughly 530 V-J features to some 14, which were used in a naive Bayes classifier (R e1071). The public reads were quality trimmed at Q25 with fastp and then assembled into clones with MiXCR by TCRdb, keeping productive beta chains. Rows with one shared CDR3 protein collapse into an entry with the most common genes and DNA. Here the V and J calls rest on TCRdb's processing, not on the authors' analysis. The sample table contains 300,000 to 350,000 distinct CDR3 sequences; only one count was recorded for around 16% of them. The ten largest clones represent 33% of the sample.

Study-wide findings and limitations: In validation, the model predicted progression to ophthalmopathy with approximately 71% sensitivity and around 72% specificity, a median of about 6 months before onset. Ophthalmopathy was separated from stable hyperthyroidism by a 13 V-J signature model, with 87.88% sensitivity and about 81% specificity obtained in cross-validation and 80%/75% obtained in testing. Sample size was not statistically predetermined, and blinding of investigators to group allocation was not performed. Blood samples also contained most of the expanded thyroid clonotypes (frequency above 0.001), which suggests that blood repertoires may reflect thyroid immune responses.

The TCR originated in a man younger than 45 with Graves' hyperthyroidism. The sequencing sample was made of blood. The V gene is TRBV5-1 and the J gene is TRBJ2-5, with TRBD1 as a weak D call on 6 bases. The sequence in DNA is TGCGCCAGCAGCTTGACAGGGATCCGGGAGACCCAGTACTTC. It specifies CASSLTGIRETQYF.